The clone carrying this TCR beta chain ranks as medium-sized. As yet, its antigen is unknown. V lost 0 bases to trimming and J lost 3 bases; unmatched junction nucleotides: 1. Germline V gene data show CDR1 as LGHNA and CDR2 as YSLEER. The length of the CDR3 is 15 residues. The source of the sample is a study of cytomegalovirus exposure and HLA in healthy donors. The wider study: Early on, a data release was issued that held tens of millions of unique TCRs from HLA-typed donors.

Healthy individuals who donated bone marrow served as the donors. The primer mix had 60 Vbeta and 13 Jbeta primers. Sequencing was performed with immunoSEQ multiplex PCR; in TCRdb, only in-frame clones are kept and a portion is missing. The sample holds about 170,000 clones, 75% to 90% seen once. Study-level findings and limits: Several top significant clusters appeared, in a later analysis, to be linked to common viral pathogens. In a later analysis, TCR association rates varied by HLA locus: DRB1 most, HLA-C fewest.

The chain links TRBV4-3 to TRBJ2-1, with 8 bases aligning to TRBD2. The receptor was isolated from a man aged 30 to 39 in good health and CMV-seropositive. Sequenced material: PBMCs. The CDR3 DNA sequence: TGCGCCAGCAGCCAAGATCGGGAGGGCTACAATGAGCAGTTCTTC. This encodes CASSQDREGYNEQFF.